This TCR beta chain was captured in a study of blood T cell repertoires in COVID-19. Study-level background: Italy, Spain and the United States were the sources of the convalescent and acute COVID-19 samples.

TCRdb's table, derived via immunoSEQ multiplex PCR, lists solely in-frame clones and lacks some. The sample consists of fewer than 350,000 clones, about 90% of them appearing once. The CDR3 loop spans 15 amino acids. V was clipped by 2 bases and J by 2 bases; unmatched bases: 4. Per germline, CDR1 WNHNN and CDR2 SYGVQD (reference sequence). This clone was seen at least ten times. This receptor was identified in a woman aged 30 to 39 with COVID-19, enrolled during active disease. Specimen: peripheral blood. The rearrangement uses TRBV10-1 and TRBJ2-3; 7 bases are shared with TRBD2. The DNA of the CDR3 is TGCGCCAGCAGTGAGCAAGCGGGGACCACAGATACGCAGTATTTT. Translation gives CASSEQAGTTDTQYF.